Below, one T cell receptor beta chain is given with its context. Its target antigen remains unknown. Base-call qualities are not available, and no considerably larger clone is one nucleotide away. Taken from cysteine to phenylalanine, the CDR3 has 14 residues. Only the CDR3 portion is preserved as DNA: 42 bases, with reading frame beginning at the first base. V trim: 3 bases; J trim: 5 bases; unmatched bases: 7. CDR1 and CDR2 (SGDLS, YYNGEE) derive from the germline V gene. The CDR3 regions of human TCRbeta chains were analyzed by immunosequencing. In the authors' own workflow: Repertoire TCRs were checked for matches against a reference library of SARS-CoV-2-specific TCRs that had been generated using the MIRA antigen-specificity platform. Breadth meant the fraction of unique TCRs that were SARS-CoV-2-associated, whereas depth meant the fraction of total T cells that were SARS-CoV-2-associated. Using the MIRA data, every spike-specific TCR was mapped to the spike region that the TCR reacted to and assigned to either a CD4 or a CD8 class. Log10-transformed breadth and depth values were compared by one-way ANOVA with Sidak's multiple comparisons tests. TCRdb limited this immuneACCESS table to in-frame rearrangements with V and J called. A share of clones is missing; checked studies link under half to unresolved V genes, and the rest is unexplained. Clone size and the V and J calls come from that table; the DNA yielded D and trimming. Across this sample there are about 140,000 clones, with 85% to 95% seen only once. The top ten clonotypes cover around 2.8% of the sample.

The sample's time point label is to be understood as: baseline before first vaccination. Vaccinee samples came from UK trials COV001 and COV002, including a single-blind randomized controlled phase 2/3 trial of AZD1222 (ChAdOx1 nCoV-19) in healthy adults. For TCRbeta chain sequencing, PBMC samples were collected from trial participants at day 0 and at day 28 after the second dose. This sample stems from a study of T cell responses to AZD1222 COVID-19 vaccine (dated by TCRdb to the early 2020s). With respect to the entire study: AZD1222 recipients with second doses at about 4 weeks or about 12 weeks were pooled, because spike-specific TCR depth and breadth did not differ between schedules. TCR sequencing was performed for fewer than 250 trial participants, of whom around 200 were given two doses of AZD1222 and around 26 were given two doses of MenACWY control vaccine. Trial participants were enrolled by age into 18-55, 56-69 and 70-plus year subgroups, with approximately 150, 28 and 58 TCR-sequenced participants respectively.

The study at large found these results: Participants were mostly white British and included more females than males, and it was suggested by the authors that clonal diversity may have been underestimated. A significant rise in spike-specific TCR breadth and depth was observed after two AZD1222 doses relative to day 0 and relative to MenACWY recipients. Because no samples from the day 14 peak response were available, repertoires could be characterized only after the peak T cell response. Vaccine-associated CD4 TCRs spanned the whole spike protein, with dominant responses in regions 160-218 and 743-854. Conclusions about previously exposed vaccinees are limited because only a handful of AZD1222 recipients were SARS-CoV-2 seropositive at baseline. Nearly half of unique spike-specific TCRs reportedly recognized epitopes outside regions mutated in the B.1.351 and B.1.1.7 variants. The 56-69-year group was small, and its depth increase did not reach significance, likely because of low power.

The V and J segments used are TRBV9 and TRBJ2-7; TRBD1 matches 8 bases in the middle. The TCR sequence derives from an adult in good health. Sequencing used peripheral blood, obtained on day 0 of AZD1222 vaccination. The nucleotide sequence reads as follows: TGTGCCAGCAGCGCTACCGGGACAGGAGACGAGCAGTACTTC. It codes for CASSATGTGDEQYF.